Listed below are T cell receptor beta chains from one sample, sequenced in a study of CD8+ T cells in alopecia areata. Some clones are missing from TCRdb's copy, which holds only in-frame ones; the method was immunoSEQ multiplex PCR. This sample has tens of thousands of clones, with 40% to 55% found just once. Sequenced here: CD8+ T cells sorted from blood, sampled at approximately week 37, from a patient treated with tofacitinib. These receptors all come from a human donor with alopecia areata. CDR3s include the opening cysteine and the closing phenylalanine or tryptophan. Fields, in order: D gene, clone size, J gene, V gene, CDR3 DNA, CDR3 protein. A D gene is named only where the DNA matches it firmly. Clone sizes are given selectively: once, few, many, or a class where the clone is expanded.

.	.	TRBJ2-7	TRBV30	TGTGCCTGGAGGGAGGGGAGTGAGCAGTACTTC	CAWREGSEQYF
TRBD2	few	TRBJ2-7	TRBV4-1	TGCGCCAGCAGCCAAGGCTGGGGGGATCTGGGACTAGCGGTGCGCTACGAGCAGTACTTC	CASSQGWGDLGLAVRYEQYF
.	.	TRBJ2-7	TRBV6-5	TGTGCCAGCAGTTACTCGATGAGAGGGAGTACCTACGAGCAGTACTTC	CASSYSMRGSTYEQYF
.	few	TRBJ2-3	TRBV11-1	TGTGCCAGCAGCTTATTGGGGAGTCGGGGAGATACGCAGTATTTT	CASSLLGSRGDTQYF
TRBD1	.	TRBJ2-7	TRBV27	TGTGCCAGCAGTTTGATCCCGACAGGGAAGTCGCGCGAGCAGTACTTC	CASSLIPTGKSREQYF
.	few	TRBJ2-5	TRBV11-2	TGTGCCAGCAGCTTAGTGAGGCGGGGCTGGGAAGAGACCCAGTACTTC	CASSLVRRGWEETQYF
TRBD2	.	TRBJ2-5	TRBV7-2	TGTGCCAGGGGGTGGGGCGGGAGCCCCTTCCAAGAGACCCAGTACTTC	CARGWGGSPFQETQYF
TRBD1	.	TRBJ1-2	TRBV2	TGTGCCAGCAGAGCCGGGACAGGGACTAACTATGGCTACACCTTC	CASRAGTGTNYGYTF
.	.	TRBJ2-5	TRBV4-1	TGCGCCAGCAGCCAAGACAGGGGGACCCAGTACTTC	CASSQDRGTQYF
.	.	TRBJ2-5	TRBV4-1	TGCGCCAGCAGCGGACCGACCCAAGAGACCCAGTACTTC	CASSGPTQETQYF
.	few	TRBJ1-2	TRBV29-1	TGCAGCGTGACGGGGACAACTACCGCAGAAGCTTATGGCTACACCTTC	CSVTGTTTAEAYGYTF
TRBD2	.	TRBJ2-7	TRBV2	TGTGCCAGCAGTGAAGGTAGCGGGCGACCTACGGGGCAGTACTTC	CASSEGSGRPTGQYF
TRBD1	.	TRBJ2-7	TRBV29-1	TGCAGCGGACAGGGGCCAAACTCCTACGAGCAGTACTTC	CSGQGPNSYEQYF
.	.	TRBJ2-7	TRBV6-1	TGTGCCAGCAGTGAACTCCGCGGGGGCCCTGGCGAGCAGTACTTC	CASSELRGGPGEQYF
TRBD1	few	TRBJ2-1	TRBV5-1	TGCGCCAGCAGCGGAACAGCGGACAGGGGGAACAATGAGCAGTTCTTC	CASSGTADRGNNEQFF
TRBD2	.	TRBJ2-7	TRBV7-9	TGTGCCAGCAGCCCGAGTGGACTAGCGGGCGCCTACGAGCAGTACTTC	CASSPSGLAGAYEQYF
.	.	TRBJ2-3	TRBV5-1	TGCGCCAGCAGCTGGACCAGCCCAGATACGCAGTATTTT	CASSWTSPDTQYF
.	.	TRBJ2-7	TRBV11-2	TGTGCCAGCTACGGTGGGGGTCACGAGCAGTACTTC	CASYGGGHEQYF
.	few	TRBJ1-2	TRBV7-2	TGTGCCAGCAGCTTATCGTGGGGACATGAGGATGGTTACACCTTC	CASSLSWGHEDGYTF
.	many	TRBJ1-2	TRBV7-9	TGTGCCAGCAGCTTATCGTGGGGACATGAGGATGGTTACACCTTC	CASSLSWGHEDGYTF
.	few	TRBJ1-5	TRBV28	TGTGCCAGCAGTTGGGTCAGCAATCAGCCCCAGCATTTT	CASSWVSNQPQHF
TRBD2	.	TRBJ2-7	TRBV4-1	TGCGCCAGCAGCCCGGGGGCGGGAGGGACCTACGAGCAGTACTTC	CASSPGAGGTYEQYF
TRBD2	.	TRBJ2-3	TRBV29-1	TGCAGCGTTGCCGGGACTAGCGCTCCTAGCACAGATACGCAGTATTTT	CSVAGTSAPSTDTQYF
.	.	TRBJ2-7	TRBV29-1	TGCAGCGTTACGACGGGATCCGAGCAGTACTTC	CSVTTGSEQYF
.	.	TRBJ1-1	TRBV30	TGTGCCTGGAGTATCGGAATGAACACTGAAGCTTTCTTT	CAWSIGMNTEAFF
.	.	TRBJ2-7	TRBV7-3	TGCGCCAGCAGCCAAGTAAGGGACTACGAGCAGTACTTC	CASSQVRDYEQYF
.	.	TRBJ2-7	TRBV11-2	TGTGCCAGCAGCTTATTGGACCGGCCGGACGAGCAGTACTTC	CASSLLDRPDEQYF
.	.	TRBJ2-5	TRBV14	TGTGCCAGCAGCCTCTTGGAGACCCAGTACTTC	CASSLLETQYF
TRBD2	few	TRBJ2-2	TRBV6-5	TGTGCCAGCGGGGCTAGCGGGACCCCACGGGAGCTGTTTTTT	CASGASGTPRELFF
TRBD1	.	TRBJ1-2	TRBV30	TGTGCCTGGAGATACTACCAGGGGGCTTTGGATGGCTACACCTTC	CAWRYYQGALDGYTF
.	.	TRBJ2-7	TRBV27	TGTGCCAGCAGTTTAAGGGGGGTGTACGAGCAGTACTTC	CASSLRGVYEQYF
TRBD2	.	TRBJ2-5	TRBV9	TGTGCCAGCAGCGGGACTAGCGGGAGGGCGGAGACCCAGTACTTC	CASSGTSGRAETQYF
TRBD1	few	TRBJ2-7	TRBV29-1	TGCAGCGTTCACGGGACAGGGAGTCGGCAGTACTTC	CSVHGTGSRQYF
.	.	TRBJ1-5	TRBV30	TGTGCCTGGATTTCAGGGGCGGGCGGGCCCCAGCATTTT	CAWISGAGGPQHF
.	.	TRBJ2-2	TRBV28	TGTGCCAGCTCCCCTTATAAGGGTAGGATAAGGCGCACCGGGGAGCTGTTTTTT	CASSPYKGRIRRTGELFF
.	.	TRBJ1-2	TRBV27	TGTGCCAGCAGTTTATCGGCAGGGAATAATGGCTACACCTTC	CASSLSAGNNGYTF
TRBD1	.	TRBJ2-1	TRBV29-1	TGCAGCGTTCACCGGGACAGGGGGCGAGAAAGCTCCTACAATGAGCAGTTCTTC	CSVHRDRGRESSYNEQFF
TRBD1	.	TRBJ1-5	TRBV2	TGTGCCAGCTGGAGAGGACAGGCGTCTGACAATCAGCCCCAGCATTTT	CASWRGQASDNQPQHF
.	.	TRBJ2-7	TRBV4-1	TGCGCCAGCAGCCAAGCCGACAGGGCCCGGGAGGAGCAGTACTTC	CASSQADRAREEQYF